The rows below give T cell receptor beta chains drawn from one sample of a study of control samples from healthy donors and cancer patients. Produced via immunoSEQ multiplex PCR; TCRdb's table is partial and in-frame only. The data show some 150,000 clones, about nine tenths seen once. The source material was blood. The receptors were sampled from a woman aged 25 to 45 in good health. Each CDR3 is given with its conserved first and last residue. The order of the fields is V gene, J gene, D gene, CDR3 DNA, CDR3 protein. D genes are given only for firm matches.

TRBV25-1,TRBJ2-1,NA,TGTGCCAGCAGTGAAACCGGACCTACCTCCTACAATGAGCAGTTCTTC,CASSETGPTSYNEQFF
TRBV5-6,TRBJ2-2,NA,TGTGCCAGCAGCTTGGGTATGGCCCCGGGCACCGGGGAGCTGTTTTTT,CASSLGMAPGTGELFF
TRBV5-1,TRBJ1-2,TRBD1,TGCGCCAGCAGTCGGACAGGGGACTATGGCTACACCTTC,CASSRTGDYGYTF
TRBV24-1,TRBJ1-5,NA,TGTGCCACCAGTGATTTGAATCAGCCCCAGCATTTT,CATSDLNQPQHF
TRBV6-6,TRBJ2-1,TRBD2,TGTGCCAGCAGTGGGAGCGGGAGGGCCTCATATGAGCAGTTCTTC,CASSGSGRASYEQFF
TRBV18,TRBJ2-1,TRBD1,TGTGCCAGCTCAGGGGACAGGGGAACCTACAATGAGCAGTTCTTC,CASSGDRGTYNEQFF
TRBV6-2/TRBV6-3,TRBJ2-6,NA,TGTGCCAGCAGTTCCAGTGCTGGGGCCAACGTCCTGACTTTC,CASSSSAGANVLTF
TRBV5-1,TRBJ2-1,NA,TGCGCCAGCAGCTTGGCGGGAGATACCTACAATGAGCAGTTCTTC,CASSLAGDTYNEQFF
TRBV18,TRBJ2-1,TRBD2,TGTGCCAGCTCACCACCGGGACTAGCGGGAGGATTTGAGCAGTTCTTC,CASSPPGLAGGFEQFF
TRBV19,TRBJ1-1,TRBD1,TGTGCCAGTAGTATGGTGACAGGGGGCTGGGCTTTCTTT,CASSMVTGGWAFF
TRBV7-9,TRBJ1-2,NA,TGTGCCAGCAGCTTAGTACAAGGAATCTATGGCTACACCTTC,CASSLVQGIYGYTF